This T cell receptor (beta chain) appears in the sequencing data of a study of CD8 T cells in Susac syndrome (dated by TCRdb to about 2019). Turning to the overall study: Repertoire sequencing was used to test whether CD8+ T cell activation and differentiation in Susac syndrome was antigen driven. The study compared CD8+ T cell repertoire clonality among over ten healthy donors, 14 Susac syndrome patients and about 16 multiple sclerosis patients.

Peripheral blood CD8+ and CD4+ T cells from healthy donors, Susac syndrome patients and multiple sclerosis patients were profiled by high-throughput TCR beta sequencing. The multiple sclerosis controls were treatment-naive patients who had stable or active relapsing-remitting disease and met the revised McDonald criteria. Bulk CD8+ and CD4+ T cells were purified magnetically by negative isolation, whereas CD8+ TEMRA cells were enriched by FACS. Blood was collected in EDTA tubes and processed within 24 hours, with PBMCs isolated through density gradient centrifugation. PBMCs intended for TCR sequencing were frozen in liquid nitrogen and were later thawed in a 37 degrees C water bath. The sorted or isolated CD4+, CD8+ and CD8+ TEMRA cells reached a purity of at least 90%. This clonotype has more than one count but fewer than ten. Its antigen is unknown. Base qualities are not at hand, and no much larger clone is one base apart.

RNA was extracted using the RNeasy kit, and 0.5 to 1 microgram was reverse transcribed with random hexamers. TCR beta CDR3 regions were amplified with the immunoSEQ multiplex PCR assay covering 54 Vbeta and 13 Jbeta segments. To correct PCR amplification bias, a synthetic template baseline was used for both primer optimization and computational correction. The authors' pipeline ran thus. Reads were annotated to V, D and J genes per IMGT and analyzed with immunoSEQ Analyzer, keeping only productive sequences. Clonality was calculated as one minus the Shannon entropy normalized by log2 of the number of productive unique sequences. Public and private clones were assessed among the 100 most prevalent clones of each patient and control. Clones were defined as Susac-specific if absent from the healthy and MS cohorts, from over a thousand published viral clones and from other ImmuneACCESS disease sequences. TCRdb reran the public reads through fastp at Q25 and MiXCR, keeping productive beta chains. One record per CDR3 amino acid sequence lists the most common genes and DNA. TCRdb, not the original authors, processed these V and J calls. This sample holds 250,000 to 300,000 distinct CDR3 sequences; about 89% were observed only once. Clones ranked in the top ten supply under 0.2% of the sample.

In the germline V gene, CDR1 corresponds to SGHRS and CDR2 to YFSETQ. The V and J ends are trimmed by 0 bases and 2 bases, leaving 6 bases between them. The CDR3 starts with the cysteine, ends with the phenylalanine, and has 13 residues. The read is trimmed to its CDR3 DNA, 39 bases read in frame from base 1. Broad study findings and their caveats: The TCR sequencing and HLA analysis was acknowledged to have included a relatively small number of individuals.

This chain is built from TRBV5-1 and TRBJ2-7, with TRBD1 tentatively as D gene (5 bases match). The source of this sequence is a human donor with multiple sclerosis. The sample comprised CD8+ T cells from PBMCs. CDR3 protein: CASSLDRTYEQYF. In nucleotide form, the sequence is TGCGCCAGCAGCTTGGACAGGACCTACGAGCAGTACTTC.